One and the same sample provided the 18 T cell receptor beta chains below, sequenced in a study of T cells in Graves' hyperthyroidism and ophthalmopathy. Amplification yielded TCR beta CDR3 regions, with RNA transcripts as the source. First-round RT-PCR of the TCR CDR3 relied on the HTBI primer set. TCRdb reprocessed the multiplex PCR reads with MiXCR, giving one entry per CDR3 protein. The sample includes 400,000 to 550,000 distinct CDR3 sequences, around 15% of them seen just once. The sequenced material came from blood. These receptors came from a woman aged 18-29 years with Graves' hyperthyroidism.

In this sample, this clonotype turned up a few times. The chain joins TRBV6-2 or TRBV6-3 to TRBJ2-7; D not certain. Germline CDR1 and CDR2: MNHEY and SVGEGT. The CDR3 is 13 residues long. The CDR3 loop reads CASGYTQHSEQYV. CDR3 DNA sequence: TGTGCCAGCGGTTATACTCAACATTCTGAGCAGTACGTC.

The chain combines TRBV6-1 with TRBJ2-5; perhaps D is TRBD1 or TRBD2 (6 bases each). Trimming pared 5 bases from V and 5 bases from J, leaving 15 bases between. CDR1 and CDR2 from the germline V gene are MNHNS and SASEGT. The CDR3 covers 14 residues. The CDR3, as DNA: TGTGCCAGCAGTTTAGGGGGGCGAGGGGAGACCCAGTACTTC. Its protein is CASSLGGRGETQYF.

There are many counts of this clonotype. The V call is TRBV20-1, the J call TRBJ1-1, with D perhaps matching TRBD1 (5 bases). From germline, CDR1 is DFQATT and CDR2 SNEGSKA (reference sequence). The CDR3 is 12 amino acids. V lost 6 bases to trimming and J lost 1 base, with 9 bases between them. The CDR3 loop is CSARRGNTEAFF. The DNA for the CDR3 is TGCAGTGCAAGGAGGGGGAACACTGAAGCTTTCTTT.

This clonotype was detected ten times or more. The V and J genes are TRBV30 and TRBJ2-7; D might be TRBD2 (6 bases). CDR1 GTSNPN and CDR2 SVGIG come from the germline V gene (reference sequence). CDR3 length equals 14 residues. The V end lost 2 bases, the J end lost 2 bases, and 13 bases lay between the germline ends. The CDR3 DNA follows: TGTGCCTGGAGTCTGGAGGGATTGACCTACGAGCAGTACTTC. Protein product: CAWSLEGLTYEQYF.

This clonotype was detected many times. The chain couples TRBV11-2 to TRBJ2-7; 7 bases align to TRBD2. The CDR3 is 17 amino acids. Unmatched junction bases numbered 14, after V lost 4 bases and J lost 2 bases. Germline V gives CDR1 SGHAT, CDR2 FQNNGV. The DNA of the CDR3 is TGTGCCAGCAGCTCCCAGAGAGCGGGAAATAACCCCTACGAGCAGTACTTC. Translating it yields CASSSQRAGNNPYEQYF.

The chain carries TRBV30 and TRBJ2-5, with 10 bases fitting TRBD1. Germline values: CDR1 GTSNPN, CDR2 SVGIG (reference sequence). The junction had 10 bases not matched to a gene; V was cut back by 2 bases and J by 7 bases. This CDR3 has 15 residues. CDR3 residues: CAWSTPGQGLGTQYF. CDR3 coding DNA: TGTGCCTGGAGTACCCCGGGACAGGGGTTGGGGACCCAGTACTTC.

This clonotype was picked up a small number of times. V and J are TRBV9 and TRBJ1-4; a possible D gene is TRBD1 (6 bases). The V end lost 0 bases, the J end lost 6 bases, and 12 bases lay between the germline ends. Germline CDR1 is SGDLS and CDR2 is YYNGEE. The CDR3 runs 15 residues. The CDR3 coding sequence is TGTGCCAGCAGCGTAGGTTGGGGGGGCGATGAAAAACTGTTTTTT. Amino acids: CASSVGWGGDEKLFF.

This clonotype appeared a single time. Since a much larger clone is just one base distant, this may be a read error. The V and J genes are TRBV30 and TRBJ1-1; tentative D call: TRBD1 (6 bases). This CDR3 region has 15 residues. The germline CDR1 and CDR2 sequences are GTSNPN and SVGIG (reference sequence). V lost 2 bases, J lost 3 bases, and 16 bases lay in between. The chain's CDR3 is CAWSKFGQMYTEAFF. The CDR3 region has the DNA TGTGCCTGGAGTAAGTTCGGACAGATGTACACTGAAGCTTTCTTT. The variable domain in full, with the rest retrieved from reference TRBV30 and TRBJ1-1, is SQTIHQWPATLVQPVGSPLSLECTVEGTSNPNLYWYRQAAGRGLQLLFYSVGIGQISSEVPQNLSASRPQDRQFILSSKKLLLSDSGFYLCAWSKFGQMYTEAFFGQGTRLTVV.

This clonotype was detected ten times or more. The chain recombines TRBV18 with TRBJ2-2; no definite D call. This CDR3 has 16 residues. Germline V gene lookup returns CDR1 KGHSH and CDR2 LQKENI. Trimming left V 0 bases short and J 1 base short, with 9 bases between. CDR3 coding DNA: TGTGCCAGCTCACCACCGAGCAGCCAGAACACCGGGGAGCTGTTTTTT. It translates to CASSPPSSQNTGELFF.

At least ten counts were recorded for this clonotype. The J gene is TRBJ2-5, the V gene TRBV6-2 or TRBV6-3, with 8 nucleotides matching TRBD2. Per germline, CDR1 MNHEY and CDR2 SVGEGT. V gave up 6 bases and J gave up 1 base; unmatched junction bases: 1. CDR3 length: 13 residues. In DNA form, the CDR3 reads TGTGCCAGCAGCACTAGCGGCCAAGAGACCCAGTACTTC. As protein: CASSTSGQETQYF.

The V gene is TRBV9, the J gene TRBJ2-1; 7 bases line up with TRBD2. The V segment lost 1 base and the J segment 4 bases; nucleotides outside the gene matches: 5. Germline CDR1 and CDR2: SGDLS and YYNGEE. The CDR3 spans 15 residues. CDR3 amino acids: CASSVMASGYNEQFF. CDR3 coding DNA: TGTGCCAGCAGCGTAATGGCTAGCGGTTACAATGAGCAGTTCTTC.

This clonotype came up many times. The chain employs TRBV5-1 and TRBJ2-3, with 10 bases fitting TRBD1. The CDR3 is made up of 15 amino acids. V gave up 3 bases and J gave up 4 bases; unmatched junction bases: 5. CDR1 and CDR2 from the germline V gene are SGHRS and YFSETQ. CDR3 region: CASSWTGGTADTQYF. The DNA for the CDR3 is TGCGCCAGCAGCTGGACAGGGGGAACGGCAGATACGCAGTATTTT.

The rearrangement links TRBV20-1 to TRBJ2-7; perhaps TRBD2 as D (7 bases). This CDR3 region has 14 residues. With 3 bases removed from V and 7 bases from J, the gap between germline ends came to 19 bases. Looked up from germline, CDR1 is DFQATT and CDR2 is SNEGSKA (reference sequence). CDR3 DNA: TGCAGTGCTAGTAAACTAGGCGGGGGCAATGAGCAGTACTTC. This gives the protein CSASKLGGGNEQYF.

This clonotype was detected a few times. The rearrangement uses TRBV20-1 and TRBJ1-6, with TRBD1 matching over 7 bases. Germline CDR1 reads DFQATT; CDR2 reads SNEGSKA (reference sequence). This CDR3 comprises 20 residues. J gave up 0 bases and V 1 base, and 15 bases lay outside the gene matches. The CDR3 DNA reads TGCAGTGCTAGAGTGCCCCCGCGTACAGGGGATGGCTCCTATAATTCACCCCTCCACTTT. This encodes CSARVPPRTGDGSYNSPLHF.

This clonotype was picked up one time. CDR3 in amino acids: CASRPGTDYQPQHF. CDR3 sequence (DNA): TGTGCCAGCAGACCCGGCACCGACTATCAGCCCCAGCATTTT. The chain links TRBV5-5 to TRBJ1-5; no clear D. Germline lookup yields CDR1 SGHKS and CDR2 YYEKEE (reference sequence). The CDR3 length is 14 residues. V lost 5 bases to trimming and J lost 5 bases, with 14 bases between them.

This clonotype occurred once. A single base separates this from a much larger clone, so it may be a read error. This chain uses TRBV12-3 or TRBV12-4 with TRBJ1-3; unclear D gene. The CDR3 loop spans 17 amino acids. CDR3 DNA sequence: TGTGCCAGCAGTTTTTCACAGTACACCCTCTCTGAAAACACCATATATTTT. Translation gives CASSFSQYTLSENTIYF.

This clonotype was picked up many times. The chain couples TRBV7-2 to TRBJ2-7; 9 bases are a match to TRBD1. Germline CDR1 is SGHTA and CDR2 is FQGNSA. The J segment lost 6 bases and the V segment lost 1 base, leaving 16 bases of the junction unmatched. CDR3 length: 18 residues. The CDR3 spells CASSLVYLSGTGIGEQYF. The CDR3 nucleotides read TGTGCCAGCAGCTTAGTCTACTTGAGCGGGACAGGGATAGGCGAGCAGTACTTC.

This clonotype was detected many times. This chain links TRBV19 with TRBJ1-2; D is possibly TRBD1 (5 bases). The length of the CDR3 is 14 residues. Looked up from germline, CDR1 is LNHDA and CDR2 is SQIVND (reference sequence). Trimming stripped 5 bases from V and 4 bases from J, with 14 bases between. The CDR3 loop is CASSPRQPPYGYTF. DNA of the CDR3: TGTGCCAGTAGTCCCCGACAGCCTCCCTATGGCTACACCTTC.